Below are 21 T cell receptor beta chains sequenced from a single sample in a study of blood T cell repertoires in COVID-19. The repertoire was sequenced with immunoSEQ multiplex PCR; TCRdb's copy has only in-frame clones and lacks some. Of 250,000 or so clones in the sample, roughly 79% were seen once. Sequenced sample: peripheral blood. The receptor set was obtained from a woman of 80 years or more with acute or convalescent COVID-19.

This chain links TRBV7-2 with TRBJ2-2; D remains unclear. The V end lost 2 bases, the J end lost 5 bases, and 9 bases lay between the germline ends. The germline V gene encodes CDR1 SGHTA and CDR2 FQGNSA. This CDR3 region has 14 residues. Here the CDR3 reads CASSLSPYTGELFF. CDR3 sequence (DNA): TGTGCCAGCAGCTTATCTCCTTATACCGGGGAGCTGTTTTTT.

The V gene is TRBV19, the J gene TRBJ1-5, with 7 bases fitting TRBD1. The length of the CDR3 is 15 residues. V shed 4 bases and J 5 bases; nucleotides not matched to a gene: 8. Germline V lookup: CDR1 LNHDA, CDR2 SQIVND (reference sequence). The DNA of the CDR3 is TGTGCCAGTAGTACCGGGACAGAACTGTATCAGCCCCAGCATTTT. The encoded protein is CASSTGTELYQPQHF.

V usage is TRBV19 and J usage is TRBJ1-1, with D possibly being TRBD1 (5 bases). Germline V lookup: CDR1 LNHDA, CDR2 SQIVND (reference sequence). With 5 bases removed from V and 1 base from J, the gap between germline ends came to 14 bases. The CDR3 length is 15 residues. CDR3 region: CASSPARGENTEAFF. The CDR3 DNA sequence: TGTGCCAGTAGTCCCGCCCGGGGGGAGAACACTGAAGCTTTCTTT.

This chain connects TRBV12-3 or TRBV12-4 to TRBJ2-7; 7 bases match TRBD1. With V trimmed by 4 bases and J by 6 bases, 6 bases remained unmatched. The CDR3 is 13 residues long. CDR3 protein: CASSSRTGAEQYF. In DNA form, the CDR3 reads TGTGCCAGCAGTTCGCGCACAGGGGCCGAGCAGTACTTC.

The chain combines TRBV5-4 with TRBJ1-4, with TRBD1 as a possible D gene (5 bases). The CDR3 sequence is 15 residues long. The germline gives CDR1 SGHNT, CDR2 YYREEE (reference sequence). V was pared by 1 base and J by 8 bases, with 15 bases between. The CDR3 coding sequence is TGTGCCAGCAGCTTGCAAGGGGCTCCGCCAGAAAAACTGTTTTTT. Translated: CASSLQGAPPEKLFF.

This chain uses TRBV6-4 with TRBJ2-2, with a tentative D call TRBD2 (5 bases). CDR3 length: 14 residues. Between the trimmed V and J ends, which lost 9 bases and 1 base, there was a span of 12 bases. Germline CDR1 is MRHNA and CDR2 is SNTAGT. The CDR3 protein is CASRRSGNTGELFF. DNA for the CDR3: TGTGCCAGTCGGAGGTCGGGGAACACCGGGGAGCTGTTTTTT.

V gene TRBV5-4 combines with J gene TRBJ2-1; weak D call: TRBD2 (6 bases). Trimming pared 3 bases from V and 6 bases from J, leaving 16 bases between. Per germline, CDR1 SGHNT and CDR2 YYREEE (reference sequence). CDR3 length equals 15 residues. The CDR3 DNA follows: TGTGCCAGCAGCTGGGGGGATCTACAGACCAATGAGCAGTTCTTC. The encoded protein is CASSWGDLQTNEQFF.

The CDR3 nucleotides read TGTGCCAGCAGTCTCGGACAGGGGTCTGGGGCCAACGTCCTGACTTTC. It codes for CASSLGQGSGANVLTF. The V call is TRBV28, the J call TRBJ2-6, with 9 nucleotides matching TRBD1. This CDR3 comprises 16 residues. The germline CDR1 and CDR2 sequences are MDHEN and SYDVKM. J lost 1 base, V lost 5 bases, and 3 bases had no gene match.

The chain combines TRBV7-2 with TRBJ2-7, with D possibly TRBD2 on 6 matching bases. The germline V gene has CDR1 SGHTA and CDR2 FQGNSA. The V end was cut by 5 bases, the J end by 2 bases, with 19 bases between. The length of the CDR3 is 16 residues. The CDR3 DNA sequence: TGTGCCAGCAGCGCAACCTCCGCGGGGCCTCCCTACGAGCAGTACTTC. This translates into CASSATSAGPPYEQYF.

The V call is TRBV7-2, the J call TRBJ2-1; D is perhaps TRBD2 (6 bases). Deletions cut 5 bases from V and 0 bases from J, with 20 bases between. The CDR3 has 18 residues. Germline-derived CDR1 and CDR2 are SGHTA and FQGNSA. The CDR3 loop reads CASSGPQTAGSSYNEQFF. The CDR3 DNA sequence: TGTGCCAGCAGCGGACCTCAGACGGCGGGGAGCTCCTACAATGAGCAGTTCTTC. The complete variable domain, with remaining parts taken from reference TRBV7-2 and TRBJ2-1, reads GAGVSQSPSNKVTEKGKDVELRCDPISGHTALYWYRQSLGQGLEFLIYFQGNSAPDKSGLPSDRFSAERTGGSVSTLTIQRTQQEDSAVYLCASSGPQTAGSSYNEQFFGPGTRLTVL.

This chain links TRBV10-2 with TRBJ2-3; D possibly corresponds to TRBD2 (5 bases). The CDR3 covers 12 residues. In germline, CDR1 is WSHSY, CDR2 SAAADI. The V end lost 6 bases, the J end lost 5 bases, and 9 bases lay between the germline ends. The chain's CDR3 is CASSKLGDTQYF. The DNA for the CDR3 is TGCGCCAGCAGCAAACTAGGAGATACGCAGTATTTT.

V gene TRBV4-3 combines with J gene TRBJ2-2; D is perhaps TRBD1 (5 bases). The germline V and J ends were trimmed by 0 bases and 4 bases, with 9 bases remaining between them. In germline, CDR1 is LGHNA, CDR2 YSLEER. This CDR3 spans 15 amino acids. CDR3 sequence reads: CASSQEGQGTGELFF. For the CDR3, the DNA is TGCGCCAGCAGCCAAGAAGGTCAGGGCACCGGGGAGCTGTTTTTT.

CDR3 region: CASSSGTSDEQFF. CDR3 DNA: TGTGCCAGCTCATCAGGGACTAGCGATGAGCAGTTCTTC. This sequence joins TRBV18 and TRBJ2-1; 10 nucleotides agree with TRBD2. The CDR3 sequence is 13 residues long. J gave up 8 bases and V 5 bases, and 3 bases lay outside the gene matches. Germline V CDR1 and CDR2: KGHSH, LQKENI.

This clone was recorded only once. The V and J genes are TRBV7-8 and TRBJ2-1, with a tentative D call TRBD2 (5 bases). There are 15 residues in the CDR3. Trimming pared 5 bases from V and 4 bases from J, leaving 15 bases between. Germline V CDR1 and CDR2: SGHVS, FQNEAQ. The CDR3 here is CASSRGGGRYNEQFF. In nucleotides, the CDR3 is TGTGCCAGCAGCCGAGGAGGCGGTAGGTACAATGAGCAGTTCTTC.

This chain connects TRBV6-6 to TRBJ1-5; 9 bases align to TRBD1. J lost 7 bases, V lost 5 bases, and 15 bases had no gene match. Germline V gene lookup returns CDR1 MNHNY and CDR2 SVGAGI (reference sequence). CDR3 length: 17 amino acids. CDR3 loop: CASSLLISGTGYQPQHF. CDR3 DNA sequence: TGTGCCAGCAGTCTCTTGATTTCCGGGACAGGGTACCAGCCCCAGCATTTT.

On this clone itself: This sample includes further DNA sequences coding for the same CDR3. The chain links TRBV6-5 to TRBJ1-3, with D hard to call. The CDR3 has 14 amino acids. V lost 5 bases and J lost 0, with 8 bases in between. Germline CDR1 reads MNHEY; CDR2 reads SVGAGI. CDR3 nucleotide sequence: TGTGCCAGCAGTCCCCCGGGCTCTGGAAACACCATATATTTT. Its translation is CASSPPGSGNTIYF.

V gene TRBV4-2 combines with J gene TRBJ1-2; D uncertain. The CDR3 extends over 12 amino acids. V dropped 3 bases and J dropped 2 bases, with 4 bases sitting between them. Germline V gene data show CDR1 as LGHNA and CDR2 as YNFKEQ. The CDR3 region is CASSQANYGYTF. The CDR3 DNA reads TGTGCCAGCAGCCAGGCCAACTATGGCTACACCTTC.

The V call is TRBV7-2, the J call TRBJ2-1, with a tentative D call TRBD1 (5 bases). The CDR3 contains 15 residues. The germline V gene encodes CDR1 SGHTA and CDR2 FQGNSA. V lost 5 bases and J 6 bases, leaving 17 bases between the germline ends. CDR3 bases: TGTGCCAGCAGCCCACCAAGGACATTCCGCAATGAGCAGTTCTTC. Translated: CASSPPRTFRNEQFF.

The chain carries TRBV2 and TRBJ2-5; 7 positions match TRBD1. This CDR3 region has 17 residues. J gave up 5 bases and V 6 bases, and 18 bases lay outside the gene matches. Per the germline V gene, CDR1 is SNHLY and CDR2 is FYNNEI. The CDR3 loop reads CASSHKDRLGSWETQYF. As DNA, the CDR3 is TGTGCCAGCAGCCATAAGGACAGGCTGGGGTCGTGGGAGACCCAGTACTTC.

The chain links TRBV6-5 to TRBJ2-1, with 12 bases lining up with TRBD2. This CDR3 region has 14 residues. Germline V CDR1 and CDR2: MNHEY, SVGAGI. The V segment lost 6 bases and the J segment 4 bases; nucleotides outside the gene matches: 1. This chain's CDR3 is CASRTSGGYNEQFF. CDR3 coding DNA: TGTGCCAGCAGGACTAGCGGGGGATACAATGAGCAGTTCTTC.

The gene calls are TRBV5-6 and TRBJ2-2, with 8 bases matching TRBD1. CDR3 length equals 14 residues. The germline CDR1 and CDR2 sequences are SGHDT and YYEEEE. V trimming: 3 bases; J trimming: 6 bases; junction bases outside the gene matches: 4. The CDR3 coding sequence is TGTGCCAGCAGCTCGACAGGGGTCCCCGGGGAGCTGTTTTTT. Translated, it gives CASSSTGVPGELFF.